These 24 T cell receptor beta chains share one sample of origin, sequenced in a study of cytomegalovirus exposure and HLA in healthy donors. 60 Vbeta and 13 Jbeta primers were used in PCR. The repertoire was sequenced with immunoSEQ multiplex PCR; TCRdb's copy has only in-frame clones and lacks some. The table shows about 190,000 clones, with roughly four fifths occurring only once. Specimen: PBMCs. All receptors come from a man aged 45-65 years in good health and CMV-seronegative.

This clone was picked up a small number of times. V usage is TRBV5-1 and J usage is TRBJ1-1; no firm D call. CDR3 length: 15 residues. Germline V gene data show CDR1 as SGHRS and CDR2 as YFSETQ. The germline V and J ends were trimmed by 0 bases and 0 bases, with 9 bases remaining between them. Here the CDR3 DNA reads TGCGCCAGCAGCTTGGGGCAGGTCCTGAACACTGAAGCTTTCTTT. Translation: CASSLGQVLNTEAFF.

The chain employs TRBV6-5 and TRBJ2-1; possible D gene TRBD2, 5 bases. V gave up 0 bases and J gave up 10 bases, with 13 bases separating them. This CDR3 has 14 residues. The V gene's germline CDR1 is MNHEY and CDR2 SVGAGI. CDR3 nucleotides: TGTGCCAGCAGTTACTCCGGGGTTTTGGGGGAGCAGTTCTTC. It codes for CASSYSGVLGEQFF.

The DNA for the CDR3 is TGTGCCTGGCTGCGGGCCGGGACAGAGAAAGCTTTCTTT. Encoded protein: CAWLRAGTEKAFF. The rearrangement joins TRBV30 to TRBJ1-1, with 7 bases that match TRBD1. This CDR3 region has 13 residues. Germline CDR1 and CDR2: GTSNPN and SVGIG (reference sequence). The trim removed 5 bases at V and 9 bases at J, leaving 12 bases unmatched.

The V call is TRBV7-2, the J call TRBJ2-7; 9 bases are shared with TRBD1. The CDR3 length is 15 residues. Losses at the gene ends were 6 bases for V and 1 base for J; bases not matched to a gene: 7. Germline V gene sequence: CDR1 SGHTA, CDR2 FQGNSA. CDR3 nucleotides: TGTGCCAGCAGAGGCCCGGGACAGGGATCCTACGAGCAGTACTTC. Residues: CASRGPGQGSYEQYF.

The V and J genes are TRBV18 and TRBJ1-5, with TRBD1 as a possible D gene (5 bases). CDR1 KGHSH and CDR2 LQKENI come from the germline V gene. Deletions cut 5 bases from V and 0 bases from J, with 11 bases between. There are 15 residues in the CDR3. The CDR3 protein is CASSSGQLSNQPQHF. The CDR3 nucleotides are TGTGCCAGCTCATCCGGACAACTTAGCAATCAGCCCCAGCATTTT.

The genes are TRBV7-2 and TRBJ2-2, with 9 bases fitting TRBD1. Germline CDR1 reads SGHTA; CDR2 reads FQGNSA. The J segment lost 7 bases and the V segment lost 7 bases, leaving 10 bases of the junction unmatched. The CDR3 covers 15 residues. The CDR3 DNA sequence: TGTGCCAGCAACACCGTACAGGGGGCTGTCGGGGAGCTGTTTTTT. It specifies CASNTVQGAVGELFF.

V usage is TRBV5-8 and J usage is TRBJ2-2, with D possibly TRBD1 on 5 matching bases. V shed 0 bases and J shed 3 bases, with 12 bases lying between them. This CDR3 contains 16 residues. In germline, CDR1 is SGHTS, CDR2 YDEGEE. Written as DNA, the CDR3 is TGTGCCAGCAGCTTGGCCCGGACAATGCACACCGGGGAGCTGTTTTTT. This sequence encodes CASSLARTMHTGELFF.

The V call is TRBV16, the J call TRBJ1-1; TRBD1 matches 7 bases. The CDR3 totals 16 residues. CDR1 is KGHSY, CDR2 FQNENV, per germline. V gave up 3 bases and J gave up 3 bases; unmatched junction bases: 10. The CDR3 coding sequence is TGTGCCAGCAGCCATTTACGCTTACAGGGGCACACTGAAGCTTTCTTT. Amino acid sequence: CASSHLRLQGHTEAFF.

This clone was seen only once. This chain links TRBV4-3 with TRBJ2-2, with a weak D call TRBD1 (7 bases). This CDR3 comprises 15 residues. Trimming took off 4 bases at V and 6 bases at J, with 15 bases between the two ends. Germline assignment: CDR1 LGHNA and CDR2 YSLEER. DNA of the CDR3: TGCGCCAGCAGCCCCCAGGGGGGTCGCGCCGGGGAGCTGTTTTTT. Translated, it gives CASSPQGGRAGELFF.

In its sample, this clone was seen once. The rearrangement uses TRBV7-2 and TRBJ2-6, with TRBD2 matching 11 bases. The CDR3 is made up of 18 amino acids. J gave up 0 bases and V 0 bases, and 1 base lay outside the gene matches. Germline loops: CDR1 SGHTA, CDR2 FQGNSA. The CDR3: CASSLAGTSGSGANVLTF. The CDR3 DNA reads TGTGCCAGCAGCTTAGCCGGGACTAGCGGCTCTGGGGCCAACGTCCTGACTTTC.

The J gene is TRBJ2-5, the V gene TRBV4-1; 7 nucleotides agree with TRBD1. Germline V gene lookup returns CDR1 MGHRA and CDR2 YSYEKL. V trimming: 4 bases; J trimming: 2 bases; junction bases outside the gene matches: 13. The CDR3 has 17 residues. Here the CDR3 DNA reads TGCGCCAGCAGCCCCCTTAAACGCGCAGGGGGACAAGAGACCCAGTACTTC. Its protein is CASSPLKRAGGQETQYF.

The CDR3 nucleotides read TGTGCCAGCTCACTAGGACAGGAGATCTATGGCTACACCTTC. Protein sequence: CASSLGQEIYGYTF. The gene calls are TRBV18 and TRBJ1-2; TRBD1 matches 7 bases. Unmatched junction bases numbered 6, after V lost 4 bases and J lost 4 bases. Per germline, CDR1 KGHSH and CDR2 LQKENI. The CDR3 covers 14 residues.

The sample holds one count of this clone. This rearrangement joins TRBV19 to TRBJ2-2; TRBD2 agrees at 14 bases. Germline V CDR1 and CDR2: LNHDA, SQIVND (reference sequence). The V segment lost 7 bases and the J segment 4 bases; nucleotides outside the gene matches: 8. The CDR3 covers 17 residues. The DNA of the CDR3 is TGTGCCAGTATCGCGACTAGCGGGAGGGCCGGCACCGGGGAGCTGTTTTTT. This gives the protein CASIATSGRAGTGELFF.

The genes are TRBV9 and TRBJ1-2; maybe TRBD1 (6 bases). There are 14 residues in the CDR3. Germline V gene lookup returns CDR1 SGDLS and CDR2 YYNGEE. With 4 bases removed from V and 6 bases from J, the gap between germline ends came to 16 bases. CDR3 in amino acids: CASSPWGGPDGYTF. In DNA, the CDR3 is TGTGCCAGCAGCCCGTGGGGGGGCCCGGATGGCTACACCTTC.

This rearrangement joins TRBV7-2 to TRBJ2-3; 10 bases are a match to TRBD2. The V and J ends lost 3 bases and 4 bases, in that order; junction bases with no gene match: 10. Germline V gene data show CDR1 as SGHTA and CDR2 as FQGNSA. The CDR3 spans 17 residues. The CDR3 protein is CASSFRSSGSLSDTQYF. CDR3 bases: TGTGCCAGCAGCTTCCGTTCTAGCGGGAGTCTATCAGATACGCAGTATTTT.

CDR3 residues: CASSPRRGGNSPLHF. DNA for the CDR3: TGTGCCAGCAGCCCCCGGAGAGGGGGCAATTCACCCCTCCACTTT. This chain uses TRBV7-6 with TRBJ1-6; TRBD1 matches 7 bases. Germline V gives CDR1 SGHVS, CDR2 FNYEAQ. This CDR3 has 15 residues. With 5 bases clipped from V and 7 bases from J, the junction kept 8 bases outside the gene matches.

The genes are TRBV6-6 and TRBJ1-4, with 11 bases aligning to TRBD1. This CDR3 has 13 residues. Trimming removed 8 bases from V and 5 bases from J; junction bases left unmatched: 1. CDR1 MNHNY and CDR2 SVGAGI come from the germline V gene (reference sequence). The CDR3 DNA is TGTGCCAGCCGGGACAGGGGGAATGAAAAACTGTTTTTT. Protein: CASRDRGNEKLFF.

This clone was seen once. The chain combines TRBV28 with TRBJ1-3; 8 bases agree with TRBD1. CDR3 length: 14 amino acids. In germline, CDR1 is MDHEN, CDR2 SYDVKM. The V gene end was trimmed by 8 bases and the J gene end by 4 bases; junction bases not matched to a gene: 7. The chain's CDR3 is CASLQNRGGNTIYF. CDR3 DNA: TGTGCCAGCCTACAAAACAGGGGGGGAAACACCATATATTTT. Supplemented by reference TRBV28 and TRBJ1-3, the full variable domain reads DVKVTQSSRYLVKRTGEKVFLECVQDMDHENMFWYRQDPGLGLRLIYFSYDVKMKEKGDIPEGYSVSREKKERFSLILESASTNQTSMYLCASLQNRGGNTIYFGEGSWLTVV.

V gene TRBV6-6 combines with J gene TRBJ2-7; the match to TRBD1 covers 7 bases. Germline lookup yields CDR1 MNHNY and CDR2 SVGAGI (reference sequence). The V segment lost 2 bases and the J segment 7 bases; nucleotides outside the gene matches: 5. The CDR3 sequence is 13 residues long. CDR3 loop: CASSYRGLEEQYF. Here the CDR3 DNA reads TGTGCCAGCAGTTACAGGGGGCTGGAAGAGCAGTACTTC.

V and J are TRBV5-4 and TRBJ2-3; tentative D call: TRBD2 (6 bases). Trimming pared 4 bases from V and 4 bases from J, leaving 22 bases between. The CDR3 runs to 17 residues. Germline V gene sequence: CDR1 SGHNT, CDR2 YYREEE (reference sequence). CDR3 protein: CASSPSSAGPGADTQYF. DNA for the CDR3: TGTGCCAGCAGCCCATCCTCAGCGGGCCCGGGGGCAGATACGCAGTATTTT. Using reference TRBV5-4 and TRBJ2-3 for the parts outside the CDR3, the full variable domain is ETGVTQSPTHLIKTRGQQVTLRCSSQSGHNTVSWYQQALGQGPQFIFQYYREEENGRGNFPPRFSGLQFPNYSSELNVNALELDDSALYLCASSPSSAGPGADTQYFGPGTRLTVL.

The rearrangement uses TRBV5-1 and TRBJ2-1, with 7 bases fitting TRBD1. The germline V gene has CDR1 SGHRS and CDR2 YFSETQ. The length of the CDR3 is 15 residues. V lost 4 bases and J lost 2; bases outside the gene matches: 6. The CDR3 reads CASSDRQGTYNEQFF. The CDR3 region has the DNA TGCGCCAGCAGCGACCGACAGGGTACCTACAATGAGCAGTTCTTC.

In the case of this clone: The same CDR3 also results from other DNA sequences found in this sample. The chain uses TRBV6-5 and TRBJ2-7, with 7 bases aligning to TRBD1. Germline CDR1 MNHEY, CDR2 SVGAGI. The CDR3 sequence is 16 residues long. V shed 0 bases, J shed 0 bases, and the junction held 5 bases outside the gene matches. The CDR3 here is CASSYSGTVSSYEQYF. CDR3 nucleotides: TGTGCCAGCAGTTACTCTGGGACAGTAAGCTCCTACGAGCAGTACTTC.

The chain combines TRBV6-6 with TRBJ1-1; TRBD1 might be the D (5 bases). This CDR3 is built from 13 residues. CDR1 MNHNY and CDR2 SVGAGI come from the germline V gene (reference sequence). Trimming removed 8 bases at V and 5 bases at J, with 15 bases between. CDR3 residues: CASLRGAGTEAFF. DNA for the CDR3: TGTGCCAGCTTGAGAGGGGCGGGAACTGAAGCTTTCTTT.

This clone was recorded a few times. The chain carries TRBV4-1 and TRBJ1-5, with TRBD1 identical over 9 bases. The germline V gene encodes CDR1 MGHRA and CDR2 YSYEKL. This CDR3 has 15 residues. V shed 3 bases and J 5 bases; nucleotides not matched to a gene: 5. The CDR3 DNA is TGCGCCAGCAGCCAGAGGGGACAGGGAGATCAGCCCCAGCATTTT. Translating it yields CASSQRGQGDQPQHF.